This TCR beta chain originates from a study of T cell repertoires in cytomegalovirus infection. TCRdb reprocessed the reads with MiXCR, giving one entry per CDR3 protein. Counted here are around 900,000 distinct CDR3 sequences, roughly 31% occurring once; the ten biggest clones make up around an eighth. CDR3 length: 14 residues. Trimming took 4 bases from V and 5 from J, leaving 14 bases between them. Germline assignment: CDR1 SGHVS and CDR2 FQNEAQ. This clonotype was observed at least ten times. Its specificity is unknown. The V call is TRBV7-8, the J call TRBJ2-5; D may be TRBD2 (7 bases). Sequenced here: cultured CD8+ T cells from PBMCs, sampled from culture after CMV antigen stimulation. The receptor comes from a human donor in good health (CMV status not recorded). Some clones in this sample may be carry-over from other donors' samples. The CDR3 region is CASSYSGGAETQYF. CDR3 nucleotide sequence: TGTGCCAGCAGCTACAGTGGGGGGGCTGAGACCCAGTACTTC.